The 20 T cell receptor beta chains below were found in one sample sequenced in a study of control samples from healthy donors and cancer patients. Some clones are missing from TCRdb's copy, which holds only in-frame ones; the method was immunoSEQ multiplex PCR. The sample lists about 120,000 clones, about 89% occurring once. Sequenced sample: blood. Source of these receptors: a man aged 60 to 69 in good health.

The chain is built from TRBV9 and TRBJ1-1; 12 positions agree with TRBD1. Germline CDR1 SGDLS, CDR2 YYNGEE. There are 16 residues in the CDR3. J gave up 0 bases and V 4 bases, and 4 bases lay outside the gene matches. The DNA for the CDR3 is TGTGCCAGCAGCAGGGGACAGGGGGCTCTGAACACTGAAGCTTTCTTT. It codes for CASSRGQGALNTEAFF.

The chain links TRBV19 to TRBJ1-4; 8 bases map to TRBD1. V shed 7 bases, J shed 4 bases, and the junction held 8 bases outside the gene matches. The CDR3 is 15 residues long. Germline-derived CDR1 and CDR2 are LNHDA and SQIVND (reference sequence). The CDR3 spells CASTTMDRDNEKLFF. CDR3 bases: TGTGCCAGTACTACAATGGACAGGGATAATGAAAAACTGTTTTTT.

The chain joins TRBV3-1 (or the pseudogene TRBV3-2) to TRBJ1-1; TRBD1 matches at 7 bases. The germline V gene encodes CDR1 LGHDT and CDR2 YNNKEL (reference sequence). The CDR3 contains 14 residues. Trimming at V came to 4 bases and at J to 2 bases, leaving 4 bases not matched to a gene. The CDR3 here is CASSLGQVNTEAFF. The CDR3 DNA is TGTGCCAGCAGCCTTGGACAGGTTAACACTGAAGCTTTCTTT.

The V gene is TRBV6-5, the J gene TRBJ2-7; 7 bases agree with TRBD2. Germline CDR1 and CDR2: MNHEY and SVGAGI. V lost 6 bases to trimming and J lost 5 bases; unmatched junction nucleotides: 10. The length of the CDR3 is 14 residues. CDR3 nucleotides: TGTGCCAGCAGCCATGAAAGGGGAGGGAACGAGCAGTACTTC. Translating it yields CASSHERGGNEQYF.

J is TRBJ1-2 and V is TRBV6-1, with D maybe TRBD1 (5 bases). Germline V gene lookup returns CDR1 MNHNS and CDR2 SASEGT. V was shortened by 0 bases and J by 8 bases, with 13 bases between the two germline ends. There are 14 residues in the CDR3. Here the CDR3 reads CASSEAGLGYGYTF. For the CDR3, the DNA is TGTGCCAGCAGTGAAGCGGGACTCGGTTACGGCTACACCTTC.

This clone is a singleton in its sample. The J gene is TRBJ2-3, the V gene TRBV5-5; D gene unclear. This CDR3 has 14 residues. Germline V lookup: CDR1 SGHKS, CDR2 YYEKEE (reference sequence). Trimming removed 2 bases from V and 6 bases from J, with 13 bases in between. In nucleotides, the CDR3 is TGTGCCAGCAGCTTCGGGTCTGGTGGGGATACGCAGTATTTT. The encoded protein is CASSFGSGGDTQYF.

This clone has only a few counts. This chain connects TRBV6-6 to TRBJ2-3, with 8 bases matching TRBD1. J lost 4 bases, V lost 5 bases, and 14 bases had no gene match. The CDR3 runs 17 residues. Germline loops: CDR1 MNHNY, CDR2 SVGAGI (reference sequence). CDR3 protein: CASSRPGQGTRPDTQYF. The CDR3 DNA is TGTGCCAGCAGTCGACCTGGACAGGGTACAAGGCCAGATACGCAGTATTTT.

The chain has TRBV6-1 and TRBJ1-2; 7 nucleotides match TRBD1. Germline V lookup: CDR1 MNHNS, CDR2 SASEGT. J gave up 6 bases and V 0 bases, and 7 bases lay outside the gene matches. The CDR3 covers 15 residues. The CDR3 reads CASSEAGGGGDGYTF. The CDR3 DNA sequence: TGTGCCAGCAGTGAAGCAGGGGGCGGAGGAGATGGCTACACCTTC.

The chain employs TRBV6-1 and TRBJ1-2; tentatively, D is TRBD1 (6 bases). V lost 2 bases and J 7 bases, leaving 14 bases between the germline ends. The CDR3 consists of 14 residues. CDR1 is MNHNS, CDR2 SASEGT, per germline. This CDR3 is CASSELSGVVGYTF. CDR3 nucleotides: TGTGCCAGCAGTGAACTGTCAGGGGTGGTTGGCTACACCTTC.

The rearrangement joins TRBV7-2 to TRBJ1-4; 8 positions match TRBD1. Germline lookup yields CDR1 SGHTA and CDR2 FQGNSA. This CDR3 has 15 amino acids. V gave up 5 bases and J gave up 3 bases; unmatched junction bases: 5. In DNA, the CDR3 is TGTGCCAGCAGCGTACAGGGGGTGTCTAATGAAAAACTGTTTTTT. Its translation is CASSVQGVSNEKLFF.

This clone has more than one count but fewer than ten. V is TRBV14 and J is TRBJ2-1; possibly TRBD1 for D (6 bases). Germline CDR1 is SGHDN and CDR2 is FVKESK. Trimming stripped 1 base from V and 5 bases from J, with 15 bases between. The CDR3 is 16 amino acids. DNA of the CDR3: TGTGCCAGCAGCCAAGGCTGGGCAGGGGACAACAATGAGCAGTTCTTC. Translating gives CASSQGWAGDNNEQFF.

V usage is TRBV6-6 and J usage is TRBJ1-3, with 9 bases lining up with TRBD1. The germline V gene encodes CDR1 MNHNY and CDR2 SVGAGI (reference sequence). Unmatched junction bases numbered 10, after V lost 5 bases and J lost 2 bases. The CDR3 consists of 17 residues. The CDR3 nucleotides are TGTGCCAGCAGTCGGACAGGGGTTTTTCTGGCTGGAAACACCATATATTTT. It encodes CASSRTGVFLAGNTIYF.

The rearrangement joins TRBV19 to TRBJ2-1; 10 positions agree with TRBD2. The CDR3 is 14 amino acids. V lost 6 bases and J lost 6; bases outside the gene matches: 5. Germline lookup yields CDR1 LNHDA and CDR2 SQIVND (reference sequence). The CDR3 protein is CASRLAGGSNEQFF. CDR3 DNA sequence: TGTGCCAGTAGATTAGCGGGGGGATCCAATGAGCAGTTCTTC.

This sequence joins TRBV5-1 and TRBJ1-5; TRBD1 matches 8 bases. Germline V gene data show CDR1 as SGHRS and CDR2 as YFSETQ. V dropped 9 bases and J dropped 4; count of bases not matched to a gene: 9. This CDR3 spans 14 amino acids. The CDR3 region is CATTRGRINQPQHF. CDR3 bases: TGCGCCACCACCAGGGGGCGAATAAATCAGCCCCAGCATTTT.

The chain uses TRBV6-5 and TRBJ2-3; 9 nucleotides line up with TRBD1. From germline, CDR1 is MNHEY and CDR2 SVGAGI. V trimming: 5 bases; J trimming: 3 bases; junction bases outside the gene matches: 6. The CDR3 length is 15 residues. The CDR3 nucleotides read TGTGCCAGCAGTCCCGGGACAGGGTATACAGATACGCAGTATTTT. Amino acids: CASSPGTGYTDTQYF.

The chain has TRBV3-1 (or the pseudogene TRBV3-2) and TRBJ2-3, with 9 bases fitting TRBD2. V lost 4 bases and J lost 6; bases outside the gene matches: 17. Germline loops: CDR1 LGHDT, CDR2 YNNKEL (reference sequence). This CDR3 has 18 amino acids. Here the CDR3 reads CASSPNILAGFGHDTQYF. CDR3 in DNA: TGTGCCAGCAGCCCGAATATCCTAGCGGGATTTGGGCACGATACGCAGTATTTT.

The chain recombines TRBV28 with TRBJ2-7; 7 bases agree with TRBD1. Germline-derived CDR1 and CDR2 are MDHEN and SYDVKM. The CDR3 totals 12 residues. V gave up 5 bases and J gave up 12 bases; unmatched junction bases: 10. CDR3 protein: CASSVDRTPRYF. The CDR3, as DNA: TGTGCCAGCAGTGTGGACAGGACCCCCCGGTACTTC.

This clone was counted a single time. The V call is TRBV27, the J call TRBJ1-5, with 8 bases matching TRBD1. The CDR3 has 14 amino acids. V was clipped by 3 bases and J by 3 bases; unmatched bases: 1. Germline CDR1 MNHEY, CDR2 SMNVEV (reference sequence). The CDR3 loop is CASSFQGANQPQHF. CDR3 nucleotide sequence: TGTGCCAGCAGTTTCCAGGGGGCCAATCAGCCCCAGCATTTT.

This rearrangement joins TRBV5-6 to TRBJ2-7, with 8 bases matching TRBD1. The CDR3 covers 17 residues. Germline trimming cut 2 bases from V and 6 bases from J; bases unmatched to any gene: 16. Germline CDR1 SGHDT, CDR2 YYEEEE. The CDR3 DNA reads TGTGCCAGCAGCTTAACAGGACCCAACGCCAGGGGGCGCGAGCAGTACTTC. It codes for CASSLTGPNARGREQYF.

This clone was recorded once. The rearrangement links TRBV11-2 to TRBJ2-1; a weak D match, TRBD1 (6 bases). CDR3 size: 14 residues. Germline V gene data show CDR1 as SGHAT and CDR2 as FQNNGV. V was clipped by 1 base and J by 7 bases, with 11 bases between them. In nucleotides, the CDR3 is TGTGCCAGCAGCTTAGTATCAGGGGCAAATGAGCAGTTCTTC. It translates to CASSLVSGANEQFF.